A single T cell receptor beta chain is shown here with its context. This specimen belongs to a study of blood T cell repertoires in COVID-19. Between the trimmed V and J ends, which lost 3 bases and 1 base, there was a span of 10 bases. Germline V gene lookup returns CDR1 SNHLY and CDR2 FYNNEI. The CDR3 sequence is 15 residues long. Sequencing was performed with immunoSEQ multiplex PCR; in TCRdb, only in-frame clones are kept and a portion is missing. The table lists about 140,000 clones, less than 80% of them singletons. The sequence was collected from an elderly woman with active or convalescent COVID-19. Sequences were obtained from peripheral blood. The chain joins TRBV2 to TRBJ1-3; no clear D gene. The CDR3: CASSDGWTSGNTIYF. The CDR3 region has the DNA TGTGCCAGCAGTGATGGTTGGACTTCTGGAAACACCATATATTTT.